A selection of T cell receptor beta chains follows, all from one sample in a study of cytomegalovirus exposure and HLA in healthy donors. The table came from immunoSEQ multiplex PCR; TCRdb's copy has only in-frame clones and leaves some out. The sample lists 35,000 to 45,000 clones, approximately 70% seen once, with approximately 6.1% in the top ten. What was sequenced was PBMCs. The receptor set was obtained from a man aged 30 to 39 in good health and CMV-seronegative. The CDR3 runs from the conserved cysteine through the conserved F or W. Each record gives: J gene, clone size, D gene, V gene, CDR3 protein, CDR3 DNA. The D gene is left open where the match is weak. Size is omitted from some rows. Given values are once, few, many or a class for expanded clones.

TRBJ2-4,-,-,TRBV5-4,CASSFSENIQYF,TGTGCCAGCAGCTTCTCTGAGAACATTCAGTACTTC
TRBJ1-5,-,TRBD1,TRBV6-1,CASSTGGDSQPQHF,TGTGCCAGCAGTACAGGGGGCGACAGTCAGCCCCAGCATTTT
TRBJ1-1,once,TRBD1,TRBV28,CASNTDRATEAFF,TGTGCCAGCAACACGGACAGGGCCACTGAAGCTTTCTTT
TRBJ2-1,once,TRBD2,TRBV6-5,CASRSGTSGKNEQFF,TGTGCCAGCAGATCCGGGACTAGCGGGAAAAATGAGCAGTTCTTC
TRBJ2-7,-,TRBD2,TRBV7-2,CASSVTSGRIYEQHF,TGTGCCAGCAGCGTGACTAGCGGGAGAATTTACGAGCAGCACTTC
TRBJ1-1,-,TRBD1,TRBV18,CASSLQDRGVPEAFF,TGTGCCAGCTCACTACAAGACAGGGGGGTTCCTGAAGCTTTCTTT
TRBJ1-2,-,TRBD1,TRBV27,CASSSPGGEGYTF,TGTGCCAGCAGTTCCCCAGGGGGTGAAGGCTACACCTTC
TRBJ2-3,-,-,TRBV4-2,CASSQDLQALSTDTQYF,TGTGCCAGCAGCCAAGATTTGCAGGCCCTTAGCACAGATACGCAGTATTTT
TRBJ1-2,-,-,TRBV9,CASSAALGANYGYTF,TGTGCCAGCAGCGCGGCACTGGGGGCGAACTATGGCTACACCTTC
TRBJ2-1,-,TRBD2,TRBV5-1,CASSIGGGRAGEQFF,TGCGCCAGCAGCATTGGCGGCGGGAGGGCGGGAGAGCAGTTCTTC
TRBJ2-4,-,TRBD2,TRBV6-8,CASTLPETSGRAGKNIQYF,TGTGCCAGCACCCTCCCCGAGACTAGCGGGAGGGCCGGCAAAAACATTCAGTACTTC
TRBJ2-1,-,TRBD1,TRBV7-2,CASSLVTGDNEQFF,TGTGCCAGCAGCTTAGTCACAGGGGACAATGAGCAGTTCTTC
TRBJ2-7,-,-,TRBV7-2,CASSPNREQFPYEQYF,TGTGCCAGCAGCCCTAACAGGGAACAATTTCCCTACGAGCAGTACTTC
TRBJ2-1,-,TRBD1,TRBV25-1,CASRDRGNEQFF,TGTGCCAGCAGGGACAGGGGAAATGAGCAGTTCTTC
TRBJ1-2,-,TRBD1,TRBV29-1,CSVEWTGWGNNYGYTF,TGCAGCGTCGAATGGACAGGGTGGGGTAACAACTATGGCTACACCTTC
TRBJ1-1,-,-,TRBV5-1,CASSSVANTEAFF,TGCGCCAGCAGCTCCGTAGCGAACACTGAAGCTTTCTTT
TRBJ2-7,-,-,TRBV6-1,CASSEHKPGGGEQYF,TGTGCCAGCAGTGAACATAAACCGGGGGGCGGAGAGCAGTACTTC
TRBJ2-7,few,TRBD2,TRBV4-1,CASSQRASESGRAYEQYF,TGCGCCAGCAGCCAACGGGCATCAGAAAGCGGGAGGGCCTACGAGCAGTACTTC
TRBJ1-5,-,TRBD1,TRBV29-1,CSVAQGARQPQHF,TGCAGCGTTGCACAGGGGGCTCGGCAGCCCCAGCATTTT
TRBJ2-7,few,TRBD1,TRBV6-1,CASRKDRGSSYEQYF,TGTGCCAGCAGGAAGGACAGGGGGAGCTCCTACGAGCAGTACTTC
TRBJ1-1,-,-,TRBV27,CASSPTRNTEAFF,TGTGCCAGCAGTCCAACCAGGAACACTGAAGCTTTCTTT
TRBJ2-7,few,-,TRBV28,CASGRQESYEQYF,TGTGCCAGCGGCAGACAGGAAAGCTACGAGCAGTACTTC
TRBJ1-4,-,TRBD1,TRBV29-1,CSVLGQGYEKLFF,TGCAGCGTTCTTGGACAGGGCTATGAAAAACTGTTTTTT
TRBJ1-4,-,TRBD1,TRBV25-1,CASSDPGQGGEKLFF,TGTGCCAGCAGTGATCCGGGACAGGGAGGTGAAAAACTGTTTTTT
TRBJ1-1,-,-,TRBV7-2,CASSPRQFPGTEAFF,TGTGCCAGCAGCCCGCGACAGTTTCCGGGCACTGAAGCTTTCTTT
TRBJ1-2,-,-,TRBV7-2,CASSQDHNYGYTF,TGTGCCAGTTCCCAGGATCATAACTATGGCTACACCTTC
TRBJ2-5,-,-,TRBV29-1,CSARGGRDRETQYF,TGCAGCGCCAGGGGTGGGAGGGATCGAGAGACCCAGTACTTC
TRBJ2-3,-,TRBD2,TRBV29-1,CSAASSGGNTQYF,TGCAGCGCTGCCTCTAGCGGGGGAAATACGCAGTATTTT
TRBJ1-2,-,-,TRBV6-5,CASSYSTSYGYTF,TGTGCCAGCAGTTACTCCACGAGCTATGGCTACACCTTC
TRBJ1-2,-,-,TRBV28,CASSMDSSYGYTF,TGTGCCAGCAGTATGGACAGTTCCTATGGCTACACCTTC
TRBJ2-7,-,TRBD1,TRBV7-2,CASSLSLDRVHEQYF,TGTGCCAGCAGCTTATCCCTCGACAGGGTCCACGAGCAGTACTTC
TRBJ1-4,-,-,TRBV28,CASSQQGEKLFF,TGTGCCAGCAGCCAACAGGGTGAAAAACTGTTTTTT
TRBJ1-4,few,TRBD1,TRBV5-8,CARQKFETGMFF,TGTGCCAGACAAAAATTCGAGACAGGGATGTTTTTT
TRBJ1-1,-,-,TRBV7-9,CASSQDRYQAFF,TGTGCCAGCAGCCAAGACAGGTATCAAGCTTTCTTT
TRBJ1-1,-,-,TRBV6-4,CASSDQGRNRFPEAFF,TGTGCCAGCAGTGACCAGGGAAGAAATCGGTTCCCTGAAGCTTTCTTT
TRBJ1-2,-,TRBD1,TRBV6-5,CASRKGTGGGYTF,TGTGCCAGCAGGAAGGGGACAGGGGGAGGCTACACCTTC
TRBJ1-4,-,TRBD1,TRBV9,CASSFQTGSGEKLFF,TGTGCCAGCAGCTTCCAGACAGGGTCGGGGGAAAAACTGTTTTTT
TRBJ1-5,once,TRBD1,TRBV6-5,CASSKQGGSNQPQHF,TGTGCCAGCAGTAAACAGGGGGGGAGCAATCAGCCCCAGCATTTT
TRBJ2-7,-,TRBD1,TRBV6-7,CASTHGTDLWYF,TGTGCCAGCACCCATGGGACAGACCTCTGGTACTTC
TRBJ2-5,-,-,TRBV2,CASSPERQPWETQYF,TGTGCCAGCAGCCCCGAGAGACAGCCCTGGGAGACCCAGTACTTC
TRBJ1-3,-,-,TRBV6-5,CASRSQAYTIYF,TGTGCCAGCAGATCCCAGGCATACACCATATATTTT
TRBJ2-7,once,-,TRBV7-8,CASSSYPGGPLGGEQYF,TGTGCCAGCAGCTCCTACCCAGGGGGGCCATTGGGAGGCGAGCAGTACTTC
TRBJ1-5,-,-,TRBV7-2,CASSLIGQPQHF,TGTGCCAGCAGCTTAATTGGCCAGCCCCAGCATTTT
TRBJ1-5,-,TRBD1,TRBV7-9,CASSRDSYSNQPQHF,TGTGCCAGCAGTCGGGACAGTTATAGCAATCAGCCCCAGCATTTT
TRBJ2-1,-,TRBD2,TRBV5-4,CASSAASGRVYNEQFF,TGTGCCAGCAGCGCTGCTAGCGGGAGGGTATACAATGAGCAGTTCTTC
TRBJ1-2,-,-,TRBV6-1,CASTPGSGYGYTF,TGTGCCAGCACCCCTGGTAGTGGCTATGGCTACACCTTC
TRBJ1-6,few,-,TRBV5-4,CASSLVSGSNSPLHF,TGTGCCAGCAGCTTGGTTTCGGGTTCTAATTCACCCCTCCACTTT
TRBJ1-6,-,TRBD1,TRBV5-6,CASSFSGQGDSPLHF,TGTGCCAGCAGCTTCTCCGGACAGGGGGATTCACCCCTCCACTTT
TRBJ1-4,-,TRBD1,TRBV28,CASKRDRGSNEKLFF,TGTGCCAGCAAAAGGGACAGGGGCTCGAATGAAAAACTGTTTTTT
TRBJ2-7,-,TRBD2,TRBV7-6,CASRAGGSYEQYF,TGTGCCAGCCGGGCGGGAGGCTCCTACGAGCAGTACTTC
TRBJ2-1,-,-,TRBV4-2,CASTKGTAVYNEQFF,TGTGCCAGCACCAAGGGGACTGCTGTCTACAATGAGCAGTTCTTC
TRBJ1-2,-,-,TRBV19,CASSFRSNYGYTF,TGTGCCAGTAGTTTTCGGTCCAACTATGGCTACACCTTC
TRBJ2-3,-,-,TRBV10-2,CASSGLTNTDTQYF,TGCGCCAGCAGCGGACTCACCAACACAGATACGCAGTATTTT
TRBJ2-7,few,-,TRBV2,CASSPPGDEQYF,TGTGCCAGCAGTCCTCCGGGGGACGAGCAGTACTTC
TRBJ1-1,-,-,TRBV28,CASSPPGLYTEAFF,TGTGCCAGCAGTCCCCCGGGACTTTACACTGAAGCTTTCTTT